A selection of T cell receptor beta chains follows, all from one sample in a study of cytomegalovirus exposure and HLA in healthy donors. Sequenced by immunoSEQ multiplex PCR; TCRdb stores in-frame clones only, minus some. The table includes roughly 140,000 clones, 75% to 80% detected once. The sample comprised PBMCs. The origin of the receptors is a man aged 18 to 29 in good health and CMV-seronegative. Both conserved end residues are part of each CDR3. D genes are given only for firm matches. Some rows have no size entry. The others give once, few or many, or a class for an expanded clone.

CDR3 protein,CDR3 DNA,J gene,V gene,CDR3 length,D gene,clone size
CASSLGTGDGEKLFF,TGTGCCAGCAGCTTAGGGACAGGGGATGGTGAAAAACTGTTTTTT,TRBJ1-4,TRBV7-6,15,TRBD1,NA
CASSRRGLAGLTDTQYF,TGTGCCAGCAGTCGACGGGGACTAGCGGGACTCACAGATACGCAGTATTTT,TRBJ2-3,TRBV28,17,TRBD2,NA
CASSPVVRGPFTEAFF,TGTGCCAGCAGCCCGGTCGTCAGGGGCCCCTTCACTGAAGCTTTCTTT,TRBJ1-1,TRBV7-7,16,NA,NA
CASSIVHRKNTEAFF,TGTGCCAGTAGTATAGTTCACAGAAAGAACACTGAAGCTTTCTTT,TRBJ1-1,TRBV19,15,NA,few
CASSMTGVSPLHF,TGTGCCAGCAGCATGACAGGGGTGTCACCCCTCCACTTT,TRBJ1-6,TRBV2,13,TRBD1,NA
CASNDNRDNQPQHF,TGTGCCAGCAATGACAACAGGGATAATCAGCCCCAGCATTTT,TRBJ1-5,TRBV2,14,NA,NA
CASSQEWQANTGELFF,TGTGCCAGCAGCCAAGAATGGCAGGCGAACACCGGGGAGCTGTTTTTT,TRBJ2-2,TRBV14,16,NA,NA
CARSLVKSPSGRHYEQYF,TGTGCCAGAAGCTTGGTTAAAAGTCCTAGCGGGAGACATTACGAGCAGTACTTC,TRBJ2-7,TRBV5-3,18,TRBD2,NA
CASSTGGSYEQYF,TGTGCCAGTAGTACGGGAGGATCCTACGAGCAGTACTTC,TRBJ2-7,TRBV19,13,TRBD2,NA
CASSTWTGNSGANVLTF,TGCGCCAGCAGCACTTGGACAGGAAACTCTGGGGCCAACGTCCTGACTTTC,TRBJ2-6,TRBV5-1,17,TRBD1,NA
CASTLAVSNTGELFF,TGTGCCAGCACCCTGGCGGTCTCGAACACCGGGGAGCTGTTTTTT,TRBJ2-2,TRBV28,15,NA,NA
CASTARVGETQYF,TGTGCCAGCACAGCCAGGGTGGGGGAGACCCAGTACTTC,TRBJ2-5,TRBV6-5,13,NA,NA
CASSAGTGNQPQHF,TGTGCCAGCAGTGCCGGGACAGGGAATCAGCCCCAGCATTTT,TRBJ1-5,TRBV6-4,14,TRBD1,many
CASSLQGAGEAFF,TGTGCCAGCAGCTTACAGGGGGCGGGTGAAGCTTTCTTT,TRBJ1-1,TRBV7-9,13,TRBD1,NA
CASSPRPGQVYEQYF,TGTGCCAGCAGCCCCCGGCCGGGACAAGTCTACGAGCAGTACTTC,TRBJ2-7,TRBV6-1,15,NA,NA
CASSLEGAPSYNEQFF,TGTGCCAGCAGCTTAGAGGGGGCCCCCTCCTACAATGAGCAGTTCTTC,TRBJ2-1,TRBV7-8,16,TRBD1,NA
CASSHLAGGGETQYF,TGTGCCAGCAGCCACTTAGCGGGAGGAGGAGAGACCCAGTACTTC,TRBJ2-5,TRBV7-9,15,TRBD2,NA
CAGSSRQGSTEAFF,TGTGCCGGCAGTTCAAGACAGGGAAGCACTGAAGCTTTCTTT,TRBJ1-1,TRBV25-1,14,TRBD1,NA
CASMGQGFTGELFF,TGTGCCAGCATGGGACAGGGCTTCACCGGGGAGCTGTTTTTT,TRBJ2-2,TRBV2,14,TRBD1,NA
CAWSVTGSYNSPLHF,TGTGCCTGGAGTGTCACAGGCTCCTATAATTCCCCCCTCCACTTT,TRBJ1-6,TRBV30,15,NA,NA
CASSPQGTKTQYF,TGTGCCAGCAGCCCCCAGGGTACGAAGACCCAGTACTTC,TRBJ2-5,TRBV7-2,13,NA,few
CSVGTEIYNEQFF,TGCAGCGTTGGAACAGAAATATACAATGAGCAGTTCTTC,TRBJ2-1,TRBV29-1,13,NA,NA
CASSVVRGSGNRLDTQYF,TGTGCCAGCAGCGTAGTCCGCGGTAGCGGGAATCGTTTGGATACGCAGTATTTT,TRBJ2-3,TRBV9,18,TRBD2,NA
CASRRAETYEQYF,TGCGCCAGCAGACGTGCGGAAACATACGAGCAGTACTTC,TRBJ2-7,TRBV5-1,13,NA,NA